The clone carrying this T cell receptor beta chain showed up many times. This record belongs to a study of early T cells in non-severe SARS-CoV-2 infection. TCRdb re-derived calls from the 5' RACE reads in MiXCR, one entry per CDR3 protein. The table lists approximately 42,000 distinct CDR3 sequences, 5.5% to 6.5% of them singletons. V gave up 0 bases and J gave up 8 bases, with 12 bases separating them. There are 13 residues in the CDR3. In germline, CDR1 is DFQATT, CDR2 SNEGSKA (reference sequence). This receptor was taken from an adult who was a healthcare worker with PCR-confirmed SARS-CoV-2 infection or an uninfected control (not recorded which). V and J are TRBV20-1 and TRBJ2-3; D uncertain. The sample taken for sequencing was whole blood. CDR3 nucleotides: TGCAGTGCTAGAGATTCAACTGCCAGTACGCAGTATTTT. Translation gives CSARDSTASTQYF.